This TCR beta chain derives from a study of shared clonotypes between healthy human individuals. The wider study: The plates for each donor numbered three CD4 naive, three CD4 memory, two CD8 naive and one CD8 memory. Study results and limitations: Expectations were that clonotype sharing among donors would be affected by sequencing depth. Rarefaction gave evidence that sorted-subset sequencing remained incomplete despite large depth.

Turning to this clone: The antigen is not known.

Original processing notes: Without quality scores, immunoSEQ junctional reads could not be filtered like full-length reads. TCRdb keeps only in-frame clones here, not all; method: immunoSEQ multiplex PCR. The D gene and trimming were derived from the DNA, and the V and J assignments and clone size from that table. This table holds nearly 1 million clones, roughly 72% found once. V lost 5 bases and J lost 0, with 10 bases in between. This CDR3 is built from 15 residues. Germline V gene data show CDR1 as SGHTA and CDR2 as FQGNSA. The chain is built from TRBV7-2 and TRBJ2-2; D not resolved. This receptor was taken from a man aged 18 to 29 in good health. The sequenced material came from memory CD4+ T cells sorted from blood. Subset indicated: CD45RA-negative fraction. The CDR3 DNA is TGTGCCAGCAGCGCCCAGCGTTCGAACACCGGGGAGCTGTTTTTT. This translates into CASSAQRSNTGELFF. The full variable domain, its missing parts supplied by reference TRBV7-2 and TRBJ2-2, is GAGVSQSPSNKVTEKGKDVELRCDPISGHTALYWYRQSLGQGLEFLIYFQGNSAPDKSGLPSDRFSAERTGGSVSTLTIQRTQQEDSAVYLCASSAQRSNTGELFFGEGSRLTVL.